This T cell receptor (beta chain) was captured in a study of CD8 T cells in ankylosing spondylitis. Study-wide results and limits: Significant enrichment of disease-linked clones was reported in matched ankylosing spondylitis synovial fluid. Disease-linked clones proved CD8+ and comparatively uncommon in peripheral blood. About eight highly homologous variants made up a TCR beta motif that seemed to typify ankylosing spondylitis blood.

With molecular barcodes, quantitative 5'-RACE was used to make the TCR beta libraries. MiXCR, applied by TCRdb to the 5' RACE reads, yields one record per CDR3 protein. The table shows over 700,000 distinct CDR3 sequences, with 15% to 20% occurring only once. Trimming cost V 5 bases and J 2 bases; bases outside gene matches: 3. CDR1 SGHAT and CDR2 FQNNGV come from the germline V gene. CDR3 length: 14 amino acids. With respect to this clonotype: Its antigen remains unidentified.

Source material: blood, either unsorted or a sorted T cell fraction (not recorded which). This TCR was recovered from a male donor with ankylosing spondylitis. This chain joins TRBV11-2 and TRBJ2-1; 7 nucleotides agree with TRBD1. CDR3: CASSQTGTYNEQFF. CDR3 coding DNA: TGTGCCAGCAGCCAGACAGGGACCTACAATGAGCAGTTCTTC.